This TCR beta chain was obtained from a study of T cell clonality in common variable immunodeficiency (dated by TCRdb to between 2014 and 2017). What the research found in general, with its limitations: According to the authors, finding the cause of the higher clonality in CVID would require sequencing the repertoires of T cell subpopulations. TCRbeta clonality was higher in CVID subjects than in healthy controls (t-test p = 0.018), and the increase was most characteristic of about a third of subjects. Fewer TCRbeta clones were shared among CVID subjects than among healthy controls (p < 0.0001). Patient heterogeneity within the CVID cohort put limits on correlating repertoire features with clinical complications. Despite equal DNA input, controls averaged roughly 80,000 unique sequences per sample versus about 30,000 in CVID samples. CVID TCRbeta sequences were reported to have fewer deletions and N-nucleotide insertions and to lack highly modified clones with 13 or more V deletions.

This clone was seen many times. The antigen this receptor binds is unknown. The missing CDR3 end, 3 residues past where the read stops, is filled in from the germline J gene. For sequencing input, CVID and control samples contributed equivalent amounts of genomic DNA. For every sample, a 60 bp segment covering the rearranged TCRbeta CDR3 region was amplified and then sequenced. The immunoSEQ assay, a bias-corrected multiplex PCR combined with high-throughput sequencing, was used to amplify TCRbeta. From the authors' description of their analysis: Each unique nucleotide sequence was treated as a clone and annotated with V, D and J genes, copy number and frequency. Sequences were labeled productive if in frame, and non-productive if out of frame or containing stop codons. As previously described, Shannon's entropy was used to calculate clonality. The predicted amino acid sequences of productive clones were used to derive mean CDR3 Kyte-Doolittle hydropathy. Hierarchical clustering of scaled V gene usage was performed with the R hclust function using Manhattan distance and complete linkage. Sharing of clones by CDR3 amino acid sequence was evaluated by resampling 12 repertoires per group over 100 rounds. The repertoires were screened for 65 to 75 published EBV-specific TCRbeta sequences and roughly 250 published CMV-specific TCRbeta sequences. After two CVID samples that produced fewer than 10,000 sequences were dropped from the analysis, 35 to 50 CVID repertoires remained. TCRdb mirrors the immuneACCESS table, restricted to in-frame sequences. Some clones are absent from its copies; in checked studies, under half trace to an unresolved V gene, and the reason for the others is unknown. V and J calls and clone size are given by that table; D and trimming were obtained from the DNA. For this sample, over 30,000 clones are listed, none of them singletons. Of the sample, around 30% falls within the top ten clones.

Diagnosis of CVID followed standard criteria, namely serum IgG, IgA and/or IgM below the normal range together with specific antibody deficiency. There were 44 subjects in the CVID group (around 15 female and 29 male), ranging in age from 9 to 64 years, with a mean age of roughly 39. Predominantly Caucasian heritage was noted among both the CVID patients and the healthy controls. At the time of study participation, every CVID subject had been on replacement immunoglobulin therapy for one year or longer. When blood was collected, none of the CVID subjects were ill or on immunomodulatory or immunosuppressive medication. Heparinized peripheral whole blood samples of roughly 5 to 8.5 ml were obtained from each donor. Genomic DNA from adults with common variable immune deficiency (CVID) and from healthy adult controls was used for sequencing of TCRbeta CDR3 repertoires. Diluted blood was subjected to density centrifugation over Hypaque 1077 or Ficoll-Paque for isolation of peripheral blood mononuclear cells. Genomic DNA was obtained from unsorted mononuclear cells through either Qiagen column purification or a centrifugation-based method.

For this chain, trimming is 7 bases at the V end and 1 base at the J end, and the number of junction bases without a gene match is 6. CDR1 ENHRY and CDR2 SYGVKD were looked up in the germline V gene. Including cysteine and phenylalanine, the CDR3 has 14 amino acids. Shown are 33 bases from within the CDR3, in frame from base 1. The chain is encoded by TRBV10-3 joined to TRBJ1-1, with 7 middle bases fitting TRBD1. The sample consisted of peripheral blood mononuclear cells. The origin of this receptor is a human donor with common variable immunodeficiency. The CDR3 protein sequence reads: CAIKPGQTNTEAFF. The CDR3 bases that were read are TGTGCCATCAAGCCGGGACAGACGAACACTGAA.